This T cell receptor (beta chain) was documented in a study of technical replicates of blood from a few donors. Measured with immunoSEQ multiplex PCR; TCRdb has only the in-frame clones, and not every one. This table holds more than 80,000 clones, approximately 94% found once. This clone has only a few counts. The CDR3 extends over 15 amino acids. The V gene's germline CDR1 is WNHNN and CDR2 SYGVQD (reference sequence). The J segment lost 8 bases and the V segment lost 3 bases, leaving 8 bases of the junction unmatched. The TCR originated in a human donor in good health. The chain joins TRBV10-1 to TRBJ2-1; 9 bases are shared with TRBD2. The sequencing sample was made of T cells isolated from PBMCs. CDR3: CASSDGAGGSYEQFF. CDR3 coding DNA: TGCGCCAGCAGTGATGGGGCGGGAGGGAGCTATGAGCAGTTCTTC.